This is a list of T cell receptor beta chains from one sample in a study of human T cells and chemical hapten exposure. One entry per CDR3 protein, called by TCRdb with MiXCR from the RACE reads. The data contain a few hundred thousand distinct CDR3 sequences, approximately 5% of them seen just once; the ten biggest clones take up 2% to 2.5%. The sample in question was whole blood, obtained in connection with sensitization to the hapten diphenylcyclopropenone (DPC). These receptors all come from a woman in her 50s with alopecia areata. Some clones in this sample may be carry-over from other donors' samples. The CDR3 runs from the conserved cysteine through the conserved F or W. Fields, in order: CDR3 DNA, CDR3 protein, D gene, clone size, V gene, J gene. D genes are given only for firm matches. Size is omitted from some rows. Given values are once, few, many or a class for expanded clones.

DNA: TGCGCCAGCAGCTTGCGCTCTAGGACAGCTCTCCAAGGCTATGGCTACACCTTC
CDR3: CASSLRSRTALQGYGYTF
D: NA
size: few
V: TRBV5-1
J: TRBJ1-2

DNA: TGCAGTGCTAGAGATATAGGGGGGGCAAATGAGCAGTTCTTC
CDR3: CSARDIGGANEQFF
D: NA
size: NA
V: TRBV20-1
J: TRBJ2-1

DNA: TGTGCCAGCAGGGAGGGCCTCTCCTACGAGCAGTACTTC
CDR3: CASREGLSYEQYF
D: NA
size: many
V: TRBV28
J: TRBJ2-7

DNA: TGCGCCAGCAGCCAAGATATTGGACCCCCGGAGGTCGGCTACACCTTC
CDR3: CASSQDIGPPEVGYTF
D: NA
size: many
V: TRBV4-1
J: TRBJ1-2

DNA: TGTGCCAGCAGCTTCGGAGGGGTCTATGGCTACACCTTC
CDR3: CASSFGGVYGYTF
D: NA
size: many
V: TRBV7-9
J: TRBJ1-2

DNA: TGCGCCAGCAGTGATGGGAGTGAGACCCAGTACTTC
CDR3: CASSDGSETQYF
D: NA
size: many
V: TRBV10-1
J: TRBJ2-5

DNA: TGTGCCAGCAGTCTAATGGGACCCCCGAGAGGAGAGCAGTTCTTC
CDR3: CASSLMGPPRGEQFF
D: NA
size: few
V: TRBV27
J: TRBJ2-1

DNA: TGTGCCAGCAGACTGGACAGCCTGACCTATAATTCACCCCTCCACTTT
CDR3: CASRLDSLTYNSPLHF
D: NA
size: many
V: TRBV27
J: TRBJ1-6

DNA: TGTGCCAGCAGTAGCACGACCGGCACGCGAACTGAAGCTTTCTTT
CDR3: CASSSTTGTRTEAFF
D: NA
size: many
V: TRBV2
J: TRBJ1-1

DNA: TGTGCCAGCAGCCCCACCCGTAGCGGGGGGACAGATACGCAGTATTTT
CDR3: CASSPTRSGGTDTQYF
D: TRBD2
size: NA
V: TRBV7-2
J: TRBJ2-3

DNA: TGTGCCAGCAGCTCCCCACTCAGGGCAAAGAACACTGAAGCTTTCTTT
CDR3: CASSSPLRAKNTEAFF
D: NA
size: many
V: TRBV7-9
J: TRBJ1-1

DNA: TGTGCCAGCACCCGGCAGGGCGGAAATTCACCCCTCCACTTT
CDR3: CASTRQGGNSPLHF
D: NA
size: NA
V: TRBV6-2/TRBV6-3
J: TRBJ1-6

DNA: TGTGCCAGCAGTTTGGACAGCTTAATGAACACTGAAGCTTTCTTT
CDR3: CASSLDSLMNTEAFF
D: NA
size: many
V: TRBV12-3/TRBV12-4
J: TRBJ1-1

DNA: TGTGCCAGCAGCTTAGAAGGGAGCTCTGGAAACACCATATATTTT
CDR3: CASSLEGSSGNTIYF
D: NA
size: many
V: TRBV7-2
J: TRBJ1-3

DNA: TGTGCCAGCAGCTTAAACACGGGCAACACCGGGGAGCTGTTTTTT
CDR3: CASSLNTGNTGELFF
D: NA
size: NA
V: TRBV7-2
J: TRBJ2-2

DNA: TGTGCCAGCAGTTTAGTGACAGGGGGGAACTATGGCTACACCTTC
CDR3: CASSLVTGGNYGYTF
D: TRBD1
size: NA
V: TRBV12-3/TRBV12-4
J: TRBJ1-2

DNA: TGTGCCAGCAGCTTAATCGGCAGAATACACTCGGAGACCCAGTACTTC
CDR3: CASSLIGRIHSETQYF
D: NA
size: many
V: TRBV7-2
J: TRBJ2-5

DNA: TGTGCCAGCAGCGTAGCTCCGCAGCCTGGAAACACCATATATTTT
CDR3: CASSVAPQPGNTIYF
D: NA
size: many
V: TRBV9
J: TRBJ1-3

DNA: TGTGCCAGCAGTTACCCTGGCGGGGCGGATACGCAGTATTTT
CDR3: CASSYPGGADTQYF
D: NA
size: medium-sized
V: TRBV6-2/TRBV6-3
J: TRBJ2-3

DNA: TGTGCCAGCAGTTTAGAGGGGTATACTGGAAACACCATATATTTT
CDR3: CASSLEGYTGNTIYF
D: NA
size: NA
V: TRBV12-3/TRBV12-4
J: TRBJ1-3

DNA: TGTGCCAGCAGCCAAGATCAGGGCACGCAGTATTTT
CDR3: CASSQDQGTQYF
D: NA
size: many
V: TRBV3-1
J: TRBJ2-3

DNA: TGTGCCAGCAGTGGTGTACAGGGCCGGCAGCCCCAGCATTTT
CDR3: CASSGVQGRQPQHF
D: NA
size: many
V: TRBV6-2/TRBV6-3
J: TRBJ1-5

DNA: TGTGCCAGCAGCGGGACGGTTAGCAATCAGCCCCAGCATTTT
CDR3: CASSGTVSNQPQHF
D: NA
size: many
V: TRBV28
J: TRBJ1-5

DNA: TGTGCCAGTTTCTACGGGAGGGGGACTAGCGGGAGAAGGGATGAGCAGTTCTTC
CDR3: CASFYGRGTSGRRDEQFF
D: TRBD2
size: many
V: TRBV27
J: TRBJ2-1

DNA: TGTGCCAGCACCACCGGGACTGGCCTTTACGAGCAGTACTTC
CDR3: CASTTGTGLYEQYF
D: NA
size: few
V: TRBV6-5
J: TRBJ2-7